This T cell receptor (beta chain) was observed in a study of neurological immune-mediated disorders. Whole-study results and caveats: Because no CDR3 amino acid sequences were shared across subjects by expanded clones, private repertoires were suggested in all groups. Patients with HTLV-1-associated myelopathy had the highest level of TCR clonal expansion, whereas patients with multiple sclerosis had the lowest level, falling beneath the level found in healthy controls.

This clonotype was recorded many times. Antigen specificity is unknown. Noted time point: longitudinal time-point 3. The CDR3 loop spans 16 amino acids. Germline loops: CDR1 SGHRS, CDR2 YFSETQ. V was cut by 4 bases and J by 0 bases, with 15 bases left in between. Template-switch 5'RACE cDNA synthesis added a 10-nucleotide unique molecular identifier. TCRdb re-derived calls from the 5' RACE reads in MiXCR, one entry per CDR3 protein. The sample records 85,000 to 110,000 distinct CDR3 sequences, about 10% being singletons. The rearrangement uses TRBV5-1 and TRBJ2-3; TRBD1 might be the D (6 bases). The sequenced material came from PBMCs. This receptor was identified in a female donor with HTLV-1-associated myelopathy (HAM/TSP). The chain's CDR3 is CASSKTDSPSTDTQYF. The CDR3 region has the DNA TGCGCCAGCAGCAAAACGGACAGTCCTAGCACAGATACGCAGTATTTT.